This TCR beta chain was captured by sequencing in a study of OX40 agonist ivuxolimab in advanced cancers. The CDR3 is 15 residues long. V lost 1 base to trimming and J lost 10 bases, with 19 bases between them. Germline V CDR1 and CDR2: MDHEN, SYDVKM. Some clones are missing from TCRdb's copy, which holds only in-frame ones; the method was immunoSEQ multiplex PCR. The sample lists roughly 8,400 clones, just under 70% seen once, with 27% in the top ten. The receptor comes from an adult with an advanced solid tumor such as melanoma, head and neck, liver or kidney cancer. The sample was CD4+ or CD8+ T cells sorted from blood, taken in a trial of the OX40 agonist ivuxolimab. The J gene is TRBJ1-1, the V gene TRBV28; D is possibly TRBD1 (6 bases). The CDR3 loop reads CASSLLGRGLIGAFF. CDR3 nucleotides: TGTGCCAGCAGTTTATTGGGCAGGGGCTTAATAGGAGCTTTCTTT. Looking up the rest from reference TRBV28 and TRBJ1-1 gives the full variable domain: DVKVTQSSRYLVKRTGEKVFLECVQDMDHENMFWYRQDPGLGLRLIYFSYDVKMKEKGDIPEGYSVSREKKERFSLILESASTNQTSMYLCASSLLGRGLIGAFFGQGTRLTVV.